This TCR beta chain was captured in a study of T cells in Graves' hyperthyroidism and ophthalmopathy. This clonotype was recorded at least ten times. Antigen specificity is unknown. Participants, patients aged 18 to 65, had newly diagnosed hyperthyroidism with a duration under 2 months. Each 10 ml fresh peripheral blood draw supplied the PBMCs. There were TCR beta CDR3 regions amplified from RNA transcripts. Researchers ran a first-round RT-PCR on the TCR CDR3 using the HTBI primer set. TCRdb analysed the multiplex PCR reads with MiXCR anew, one entry per CDR3 protein. This sample has fewer than 400,000 distinct CDR3 sequences, with about a sixth found just once. Study-level findings and limits: The model foresaw ophthalmopathy a median about 6.5 months prior to onset.

This TCR came from a woman aged 18-30 years with Graves' hyperthyroidism that later progressed to Graves' ophthalmopathy. Sequencing was carried out using blood.

The CDR3 sequence: CASSPSQAHLNSNTGELFF. The CDR3 DNA sequence: TGTGCCAGCTCACCATCCCAGGCCCACCTAAACTCGAACACCGGGGAGCTGTTTTTT. The genes are TRBV18 and TRBJ2-2; D call uncertain. The CDR3 spans 19 residues. V was trimmed by 2 bases and J by 0 bases, leaving 19 bases between them. The germline gives CDR1 KGHSH, CDR2 LQKENI.